These 4 T cell receptor beta chains originate from one sample sequenced in a study of T cell responses to AZD1222 COVID-19 vaccine (dated by TCRdb to the early 2020s). The time point label, as the study defines it: baseline before first vaccination. Preparation of the library involved the immunoSEQ multiplex PCR assay. TCRdb's version of the immuneACCESS table is confined to in-frame rearrangements and falls short of the full clone set. An unresolved V gene accounts for under half of the shortfall where checked; the remainder is of unknown origin. This sample comprises 120,000 or so clones, 70% to 90% of them detected only once. The ten largest clones capture about 8.5% of the sample. Sequences were derived from peripheral blood, sampled on day 0 of AZD1222 vaccination. These receptors originate from an adult in good health.

The V and J genes are TRBV7-2 and TRBJ1-2; no clear D. The germline gives CDR1 SGHTA, CDR2 FQGNSA. Trimming cost V 6 bases and J 4 bases, with 6 bases left between them. This CDR3 has 11 residues. In DNA form, the CDR3 reads TGTGCCAGCAGTAACACCTATGGCTACACCTTC. Amino acids: CASSNTYGYTF.

The genes are TRBV30 and TRBJ1-1; perhaps TRBD1 as D (5 bases). The CDR3 is 14 amino acids. The V gene's germline CDR1 is GTSNPN and CDR2 SVGIG (reference sequence). Trimming left V 6 bases short and J 5 bases short, with 19 bases between. This CDR3 reads CACTRGGGLTEAFF. In nucleotides, the CDR3 is TGTGCCTGCACCCGGGGGGGAGGTTTGACTGAAGCTTTCTTT. The full variable domain, its missing parts supplied by reference TRBV30 and TRBJ1-1, is SQTIHQWPATLVQPVGSPLSLECTVEGTSNPNLYWYRQAAGRGLQLLFYSVGIGQISSEVPQNLSASRPQDRQFILSSKKLLLSDSGFYLCACTRGGGLTEAFFGQGTRLTVV.

The rearrangement uses TRBV10-3 and TRBJ2-7; 9 positions match TRBD1. Germline CDR1 reads ENHRY; CDR2 reads SYGVKD. V was clipped by 4 bases and J by 5 bases; unmatched bases: 6. This CDR3 has 14 amino acids. CDR3 sequence: CAISASGQGHEQYF. CDR3 sequence (DNA): TGTGCCATCAGTGCCTCGGGACAGGGCCACGAGCAGTACTTC.

V gene TRBV29-1 combines with J gene TRBJ1-2; TRBD1 might be the D (6 bases). Between the trimmed V and J ends, which lost 3 bases and 3 bases, there was a span of 11 bases. CDR1 is SQVTM and CDR2 is ANQGSEA in the germline V gene. CDR3 length: 13 residues. DNA for the CDR3: TGCAGCGTTGATGGAACAGGGTACTATGGCTACACCTTC. This sequence encodes CSVDGTGYYGYTF. The full variable domain, completed using reference TRBV29-1 and TRBJ1-2, is SAVISQKPSRDICQRGTSLTIQCQVDSQVTMMFWYRQQPGQSLTLIATANQGSEATYESGFVIDKFPISRPNLTFSTLTVSNMSPEDSSIYLCSVDGTGYYGYTFGSGTRLTVV.